These 30 T cell receptor beta chains came from one sample sequenced in a study of OX40 agonist ivuxolimab in advanced cancers. Measured with immunoSEQ multiplex PCR; TCRdb has only the in-frame clones, and not every one. The data hold over 55,000 clones, with 65% to 90% observed a single time. This sample comprised CD4+ or CD8+ T cells sorted from blood, obtained in a trial of the OX40 agonist ivuxolimab. These receptors all stem from an adult with an advanced solid tumor such as melanoma, head and neck, liver or kidney cancer.

This chain joins TRBV29-1 and TRBJ2-1; 8 bases fit TRBD1. Germline CDR1 SQVTM, CDR2 ANQGSEA. The CDR3 length is 13 residues. Trimming cost V 7 bases and J 12 bases; bases outside gene matches: 14. The CDR3 here is CSACIGRGRPQFF. Here the CDR3 DNA reads TGCAGCGCCTGCATCGGCAGGGGGCGGCCGCAGTTCTTC.

This rearrangement joins TRBV7-2 to TRBJ2-5; D remains unclear. Trimming removed 3 bases at V and 5 bases at J, with 10 bases between. Germline loops: CDR1 SGHTA, CDR2 FQGNSA. This CDR3 contains 13 residues. CDR3 sequence reads: CASSLVTGETQYF. The CDR3 DNA reads TGTGCCAGCAGCTTGGTAACCGGGGAGACCCAGTACTTC.

This chain links TRBV4-2 with TRBJ2-4, with a possible D match to TRBD2 (5 bases). CDR3 length equals 16 residues. The ends were cut back, 1 base at V and 6 bases at J, with 16 bases in the middle. CDR1 and CDR2 (germline): LGHNA, YNFKEQ. The CDR3 DNA reads as TGTGCCAGCAGCCAAGTCGGACTCGGAGGTAGAAACATTCAGTACTTC. It specifies CASSQVGLGGRNIQYF.

The V call is TRBV7-2, the J call TRBJ1-1; D unresolved. The CDR3 is made up of 13 amino acids. V gave up 5 bases and J gave up 3 bases, with 10 bases separating them. Per the germline V gene, CDR1 is SGHTA and CDR2 is FQGNSA. Written as DNA, the CDR3 is TGTGCCAGCAGCCAAAGTAGGGACACTGAAGCTTTCTTT. Residues: CASSQSRDTEAFF.

This sequence joins TRBV19 and TRBJ2-6, with D unresolved. V was cut by 2 bases and J by 3 bases, with 8 bases left in between. CDR1 and CDR2 from the germline V gene are LNHDA and SQIVND (reference sequence). This CDR3 has 15 residues. CDR3 sequence: CASSIMSNGANVLTF. CDR3 DNA: TGTGCCAGTAGTATAATGAGTAATGGGGCCAACGTCCTGACTTTC.

Here the CDR3 DNA reads TGTGCCAGCAGACAGGGGGCGCCCACAGATACGCAGTATTTT. This codes for CASRQGAPTDTQYF. J is TRBJ2-3 and V is TRBV4-2, with TRBD1 identical over 9 bases. With 6 bases clipped from V and 2 bases from J, the junction kept 3 bases outside the gene matches. Germline CDR1 LGHNA, CDR2 YNFKEQ. The CDR3 has 14 residues.

V usage is TRBV19 and J usage is TRBJ2-2; D perhaps matches TRBD1 (6 bases). Looked up from germline, CDR1 is LNHDA and CDR2 is SQIVND (reference sequence). This CDR3 is 14 amino acids long. Trimming stripped 5 bases from V and 7 bases from J, with 14 bases between. The CDR3 nucleotides are TGTGCCAGTAGTGACCCAGGGGACAACGGGGAGCTGTTTTTT. Its protein product is CASSDPGDNGELFF. The full variable domain, rest sourced from reference TRBV19 and TRBJ2-2, is DGGITQSPKYLFRKEGQNVTLSCEQNLNHDAMYWYRQDPGQGLRLIYYSQIVNDFQKGDIAEGYSVSREKKESFPLTVTSAQKNPTAFYLCASSDPGDNGELFFGEGSRLTVL.

Written as DNA, the CDR3 is TGTGCCAGCAGCTTAGATCGGGCTAGCGGAGCCTACGAGCAGTACTTC. Encoded protein: CASSLDRASGAYEQYF. This rearrangement joins TRBV11-2 to TRBJ2-7; 7 bases are shared with TRBD2. The ends lost 0 bases at V and 2 bases at J; junction bases unmatched: 7. The CDR3 is 16 amino acids. Germline CDR1 reads SGHAT; CDR2 reads FQNNGV.

The V and J genes are TRBV7-9 and TRBJ2-1, with 9 bases lining up with TRBD2. The CDR3 length is 15 residues. J was trimmed by 4 bases and V by 5 bases; bases with no gene match: 6. Germline values: CDR1 SEHNR, CDR2 FQNEAQ (reference sequence). The DNA for the CDR3 is TGTGCCAGCAGCCCTAGCGGGATAGAGTACAATGAGCAGTTCTTC. Its protein is CASSPSGIEYNEQFF.

On this clone: In the same sample, other DNA sequences code for this CDR3. This chain connects TRBV5-1 to TRBJ2-7, with 10 positions matching TRBD2. The CDR3 consists of 14 residues. J lost 1 base, V lost 3 bases, and 1 base had no gene match. Germline lookup yields CDR1 SGHRS and CDR2 YFSETQ. Here the CDR3 DNA reads TGCGCCAGCAGCTCGACTAGCGGGTCCTACGAGCAGTACTTC. It specifies CASSSTSGSYEQYF. Together with reference TRBV5-1 and TRBJ2-7, the CDR3 gives the full variable domain: KAGVTQTPRYLIKTRGQQVTLSCSPISGHRSVSWYQQTPGQGLQFLFEYFSETQRNKGNFPGRFSGRQFSNSRSEMNVSTLELGDSALYLCASSSTSGSYEQYFGPGTRLTVT.

CDR3 sequence reads: CASRDLNTGELFF. Written as DNA, the CDR3 is TGTGCCAGCCGGGACTTAAACACCGGGGAGCTGTTTTTT. The rearrangement joins TRBV6-6 to TRBJ2-2; possible D gene TRBD2, 6 bases. Trimming took off 8 bases at V and 2 bases at J, with 9 bases between the two ends. CDR3 length: 13 amino acids. Germline V CDR1 and CDR2: MNHNY, SVGAGI (reference sequence).

The rearrangement uses TRBV4-3 and TRBJ1-4, with 8 bases lining up with TRBD1. CDR3 length: 14 amino acids. J gave up 8 bases and V 3 bases, and 5 bases lay outside the gene matches. Per the germline V gene, CDR1 is LGHNA and CDR2 is YSLEER. CDR3 sequence reads: CASSHDRGGEKLFF. The CDR3 DNA sequence: TGCGCCAGCAGCCATGACAGGGGAGGCGAAAAACTGTTTTTT.

The CDR3 DNA follows: TGCGCCAGCAGCCAAGAGGACAGGGTAAAACAACTGTTTTTT. It specifies CASSQEDRVKQLFF. This chain links TRBV4-3 with TRBJ1-4, with TRBD1 matching 8 bases. The germline CDR1 and CDR2 sequences are LGHNA and YSLEER. There are 14 residues in the CDR3. Losses at the gene ends were 0 bases for V and 12 bases for J; bases not matched to a gene: 6.

This sequence joins TRBV9 and TRBJ1-3; D gene unclear. Germline CDR1 reads SGDLS; CDR2 reads YYNGEE. The CDR3 consists of 15 residues. The V gene lost 4 bases and the J gene lost 0 bases, with 11 bases spanning the gap. The CDR3 sequence: CASSPLDTSGNTIYF. In nucleotides, the CDR3 is TGTGCCAGCAGCCCACTAGACACCTCTGGAAACACCATATATTTT.

V gene TRBV19 combines with J gene TRBJ2-1, with 9 positions matching TRBD2. Germline trimming cut 5 bases from V and 6 bases from J; bases unmatched to any gene: 5. Germline lookup yields CDR1 LNHDA and CDR2 SQIVND (reference sequence). The CDR3 is 14 residues long. The CDR3: CASSAGGLGNEQFF. The CDR3 DNA follows: TGTGCCAGTAGTGCGGGAGGGTTGGGCAATGAGCAGTTCTTC.

This chain connects TRBV19 to TRBJ1-1; no clear D gene. CDR1 and CDR2 (germline): LNHDA, SQIVND (reference sequence). V gave up 7 bases and J gave up 5 bases, with 17 bases separating them. The CDR3 runs 14 residues. The CDR3 loop is CASKVHPVGTEAFF. The CDR3 coding sequence is TGTGCCAGTAAGGTTCATCCGGTTGGGACTGAAGCTTTCTTT. Variable domain in full (rest from reference TRBV19 and TRBJ1-1): DGGITQSPKYLFRKEGQNVTLSCEQNLNHDAMYWYRQDPGQGLRLIYYSQIVNDFQKGDIAEGYSVSREKKESFPLTVTSAQKNPTAFYLCASKVHPVGTEAFFGQGTRLTVV.

This chain links TRBV28 with TRBJ1-6; 10 nucleotides align to TRBD1. Germline V gene sequence: CDR1 MDHEN, CDR2 SYDVKM. J was trimmed by 7 bases and V by 5 bases; bases with no gene match: 5. The CDR3 length is 15 residues. Here the CDR3 DNA reads TGTGCCAGCAGTGCCCCGGGACAGGGGAATTCACCCCTCCACTTT. The encoded protein is CASSAPGQGNSPLHF.

V is TRBV5-6 and J is TRBJ2-5, with TRBD1 as a possible D gene (5 bases). The better agreement between TRBJ2-7 and the DNA end casts doubt on the J call. The CDR3 contains 13 residues. CDR1 is SGHDT and CDR2 is YYEEEE in the germline V gene. This chain's CDR3 is CASSPQGSYEQYF. The CDR3 bases are TGTGCCAGCAGCCCCCAGGGATCCTACGAGCAGTACTTC.

The gene calls are TRBV5-1 and TRBJ1-2; TRBD1 might be the D (6 bases). The CDR3 is made up of 14 amino acids. V was shortened by 0 bases and J by 8 bases, with 14 bases between the two germline ends. Germline CDR1 and CDR2: SGHRS and YFSETQ. The CDR3: CASSLVRGARGYTF. The CDR3 bases are TGCGCCAGCAGCTTGGTTCGGGGGGCGCGGGGCTACACCTTC.

The gene calls are TRBV15 and TRBJ2-5; possible D gene TRBD1, 5 bases. The germline CDR1 and CDR2 sequences are LNHNV and YYDKDF (reference sequence). The CDR3 has 14 residues. Trimming pared 0 bases from V and 5 bases from J, leaving 10 bases between. CDR3 protein: CATSRDRAVETQYF. CDR3 coding DNA: TGTGCCACCAGCAGAGACAGGGCCGTCGAGACCCAGTACTTC.

This clone was counted a single time. The V and J genes are TRBV4-1 and TRBJ2-5; TRBD1 matches 9 bases. The DNA end favors TRBJ2-7, so the J call may be wrong. The CDR3 loop spans 14 amino acids. Germline assignment: CDR1 MGHRA and CDR2 YSYEKL. Written as DNA, the CDR3 is TGCGCCAGCAGCCGTGTGACAGGGGGGTACGAGCAGTACTTC. This sequence encodes CASSRVTGGYEQYF.

This chain uses TRBV2 with TRBJ2-2; D is uncertain. V was pared by 7 bases and J by 2 bases, with 11 bases between. The CDR3 is 14 residues long. Germline-derived CDR1 and CDR2 are SNHLY and FYNNEI. CDR3 protein: CASIYQENTGELFF. The CDR3 DNA follows: TGTGCCAGCATTTATCAGGAAAACACCGGGGAGCTGTTTTTT.

This sequence joins TRBV7-2 and TRBJ2-7, with 11 bases lining up with TRBD2. The CDR3 covers 14 residues. With 5 bases clipped from V and 3 bases from J, the junction kept 3 bases outside the gene matches. Per the germline V gene, CDR1 is SGHTA and CDR2 is FQGNSA. This chain's CDR3 is CASSLGLAVYEQYF. CDR3 nucleotides: TGTGCCAGCAGCCTGGGACTAGCGGTCTACGAGCAGTACTTC. Together with reference TRBV7-2 and TRBJ2-7, the CDR3 gives the full variable domain: GAGVSQSPSNKVTEKGKDVELRCDPISGHTALYWYRQSLGQGLEFLIYFQGNSAPDKSGLPSDRFSAERTGGSVSTLTIQRTQQEDSAVYLCASSLGLAVYEQYFGPGTRLTVT.

This chain links TRBV5-1 with TRBJ2-3; possible D gene TRBD2, 6 bases. The V and J ends lost 0 bases and 6 bases respectively, with 14 bases between them. Germline-derived CDR1 and CDR2 are SGHRS and YFSETQ. The CDR3 is 15 residues long. CDR3 region: CASSLAPGAGDTQYF. The CDR3 nucleotides read TGCGCCAGCAGCTTGGCCCCGGGAGCTGGGGATACGCAGTATTTT.

The chain has TRBV18 and TRBJ2-1; 7 positions agree with TRBD1. Germline-derived CDR1 and CDR2 are KGHSH and LQKENI. The CDR3 is 13 residues long. Germline trimming cut 3 bases from V and 8 bases from J; bases unmatched to any gene: 4. CDR3 in amino acids: CASSPVRGHEQFF. The DNA for the CDR3 is TGTGCCAGCTCACCGGTGAGGGGGCATGAGCAGTTCTTC.

V is TRBV9 and J is TRBJ2-3, with 7 bases that match TRBD1. Trimming cost V 4 bases and J 1 base; bases outside gene matches: 9. The germline V gene has CDR1 SGDLS and CDR2 YYNGEE. The CDR3 consists of 16 residues. The CDR3 reads CASSNPTGSGTDTQYF. The CDR3 region has the DNA TGTGCCAGCAGCAATCCGACAGGGTCCGGCACAGATACGCAGTATTTT.

The chain recombines TRBV27 with TRBJ2-1; D gene ambiguous. The length of the CDR3 is 14 residues. Germline CDR1 reads MNHEY; CDR2 reads SMNVEV (reference sequence). The ends were cut back, 1 base at V and 4 bases at J, with 8 bases in the middle. This CDR3 reads CASSLFGPYNEQFF. The CDR3 bases are TGTGCCAGCAGTTTATTCGGGCCATACAATGAGCAGTTCTTC.

V gene TRBV7-8 combines with J gene TRBJ2-1; 8 positions match TRBD1. There are 16 residues in the CDR3. V lost 5 bases to trimming and J lost 8 bases; unmatched junction nucleotides: 14. CDR1 is SGHVS, CDR2 FQNEAQ, per germline. The CDR3 protein is CASSPAYRGEKDEQFF. As DNA, the CDR3 is TGTGCCAGCAGCCCAGCGTACAGGGGGGAAAAGGATGAGCAGTTCTTC.

V and J are TRBV7-2 and TRBJ2-5, with a weak D call TRBD2 (5 bases). Per germline, CDR1 SGHTA and CDR2 FQGNSA. The V and J ends lost 2 bases and 1 base respectively, with 14 bases between them. The CDR3 has 16 residues. CDR3 nucleotide sequence: TGTGCCAGCAGCTTAACGGGCCGGCGGGCCCAAGAGACCCAGTACTTC. Its translation is CASSLTGRRAQETQYF.

V usage is TRBV7-8 and J usage is TRBJ2-5, with TRBD1 as a possible D gene (6 bases). V lost 8 bases to trimming and J lost 7 bases, with 20 bases between them. The CDR3 has 14 residues. Looked up from germline, CDR1 is SGHVS and CDR2 is FQNEAQ. CDR3 DNA: TGTGCCAGCCACAGGGTCGCCCCAAGAGGGACCCAGTACTTC. It specifies CASHRVAPRGTQYF.